Listed here are 9 T cell receptor beta chains from one sample, sequenced in a study of T cell changes during pregnancy in multiple sclerosis. Only in-frame clones appear in the TCRdb table, and some are missing; sequencing was by immunoSEQ multiplex PCR. The data hold about 93,000 clones, with around 92% observed a single time. Sequencing was performed on peripheral blood, taken after pregnancy. Source of these receptors: a female donor with multiple sclerosis, enrolled in a pregnancy study.

The V gene is TRBV2, the J gene TRBJ1-2, with D uncertain. This CDR3 comprises 14 residues. The germline V gene has CDR1 SNHLY and CDR2 FYNNEI. V was clipped by 1 base and J by 5 bases, with 11 bases between them. The CDR3 loop is CASSEVQMTYGYTF. The CDR3 nucleotides read TGTGCCAGCAGTGAAGTCCAGATGACTTATGGCTACACCTTC.

This rearrangement joins TRBV4-2 to TRBJ1-1, with 8 bases lining up with TRBD1. The CDR3 runs to 15 residues. Germline CDR1 and CDR2: LGHNA and YNFKEQ. The V gene end was trimmed by 6 bases and the J gene end by 0 bases; junction bases not matched to a gene: 6. The CDR3 sequence: CASRRGQGMNTEAFF. DNA of the CDR3: TGTGCCAGCAGACGAGGACAGGGCATGAACACTGAAGCTTTCTTT.

The chain combines TRBV30 with TRBJ2-2; 12 bases agree with TRBD2. After removal of 2 bases from V and 7 bases from J, the junction contained 5 bases not matched to a gene. Germline loops: CDR1 GTSNPN, CDR2 SVGIG (reference sequence). The CDR3 runs 15 residues. CDR3 in amino acids: CAWSLAGGRVGELFF. The CDR3 DNA follows: TGTGCCTGGAGTCTAGCGGGAGGGCGGGTCGGGGAGCTGTTTTTT.

This chain links TRBV5-1 with TRBJ1-4; 8 nucleotides line up with TRBD1. The CDR3 runs to 17 residues. Germline V gives CDR1 SGHRS, CDR2 YFSETQ. With V trimmed by 5 bases and J by 0 bases, 9 bases remained unmatched. CDR3 sequence: CASSSGQVFATNEKLFF. The CDR3 nucleotides read TGCGCCAGCAGTTCGGGACAGGTATTCGCAACTAATGAAAAACTGTTTTTT. Drawing the rest from reference TRBV5-1 and TRBJ1-4, the complete variable domain is KAGVTQTPRYLIKTRGQQVTLSCSPISGHRSVSWYQQTPGQGLQFLFEYFSETQRNKGNFPGRFSGRQFSNSRSEMNVSTLELGDSALYLCASSSGQVFATNEKLFFGSGTQLSVL.

The gene calls are TRBV6-6 and TRBJ1-1; 7 bases agree with TRBD1. Germline loops: CDR1 MNHNY, CDR2 SVGAGI (reference sequence). V dropped 5 bases and J dropped 4; count of bases not matched to a gene: 7. The CDR3 loop spans 14 amino acids. The CDR3 spells CASSTTGTVTEAFF. DNA for the CDR3: TGTGCCAGCAGTACCACTGGGACAGTCACTGAAGCTTTCTTT.

The rearrangement links TRBV6-1 to TRBJ2-6; D is uncertain. V lost 0 bases, J lost 0 bases, and 3 bases lay in between. Germline V gene sequence: CDR1 MNHNS, CDR2 SASEGT. This CDR3 contains 15 residues. CDR3 loop: CASSEANSGANVLTF. The CDR3 nucleotides are TGTGCCAGCAGTGAAGCTAACTCTGGGGCCAACGTCCTGACTTTC.

The chain is built from TRBV5-4 and TRBJ2-5, with D maybe TRBD2 (5 bases). Trimming took 3 bases from V and 0 from J, leaving 21 bases between them. CDR3 size: 18 residues. In germline, CDR1 is SGHNT, CDR2 YYREEE (reference sequence). CDR3 loop: CASSSGMVSGGNQETQYF. The CDR3 coding sequence is TGTGCCAGCAGCTCGGGTATGGTAAGCGGAGGTAACCAAGAGACCCAGTACTTC.

The V and J genes are TRBV27 and TRBJ1-1; D remains ambiguous. This CDR3 is 13 amino acids long. V was trimmed by 1 base and J by 3 bases, leaving 6 bases between them. Per the germline V gene, CDR1 is MNHEY and CDR2 is SMNVEV (reference sequence). The CDR3 here is CASSLYPDTEAFF. In DNA form, the CDR3 reads TGTGCCAGCAGTTTATATCCGGACACTGAAGCTTTCTTT.

The chain combines TRBV6-5 with TRBJ2-7; 7 nucleotides agree with TRBD1. The junction had 5 bases not matched to a gene; V was cut back by 3 bases and J by 3 bases. Germline CDR1 reads MNHEY; CDR2 reads SVGAGI. This CDR3 has 14 residues. This CDR3 reads CASSYVGQSYEQYF. CDR3 DNA: TGTGCCAGCAGTTATGTGGGACAGAGCTACGAGCAGTACTTC.